The clone carrying this T cell receptor beta chain has at least ten counts. The antigen is unknown. The V gene's germline CDR1 is SGHRS and CDR2 YFSETQ. This CDR3 region has 15 residues. V was pared by 4 bases and J by 1 base, with 7 bases of the junction left unmatched. This sample stems from a study of identical twins. Broader study findings: The abundant beta clonotypes from cord blood had fewer insertions, and memory repertoires had none of this. It was cross-sectional statistical analysis, not following the same donors, that the conclusions relied on.

The authors used template switching to add a universal primer site and gave cDNA unique molecular identifiers. TCRdb recomputed calls from the 5' RACE reads with MiXCR, one row per CDR3 protein. Of around 490,000 distinct CDR3 sequences listed, 13% to 15% were seen once; the top ten hold 0.44%. In every case, the donor was a healthy Caucasian. These data were also filed under a second study, of yellow fever vaccine responses in identical twins.

This clonotype was sampled from a woman in her late teens or twenties in good health. V and J are TRBV5-1 and TRBJ2-5, with 7 positions matching TRBD1. The sequencing input was CD4+ T cells sorted from blood. CDR3 in amino acids: CASSQGDSFQETQYF. In DNA, the CDR3 is TGCGCCAGCAGCCAAGGGGACAGTTTCCAAGAGACCCAGTACTTC.